The sample holds one count of the clone carrying this T cell receptor beta chain. This entry is derived from a study of blood T cell repertoires in COVID-19. Cohort 3 recovery required two negative PCRs, clearance, or symptom resolution. TCRdb's copy holds only in-frame clones and misses some; the assay was immunoSEQ multiplex PCR. Counted here are a few hundred thousand clones, around 88% occurring once; the ten biggest clones make up about 5.7%. The CDR3 runs to 14 residues. The germline gives CDR1 LNHDA, CDR2 SQIVND (reference sequence). Unmatched junction bases numbered 8, after V lost 7 bases and J lost 2 bases.

The sequencing input was PBMCs or T cells enriched from blood (not recorded which). The chain recombines TRBV19 with TRBJ2-7; TRBD1 agrees at 7 bases. This clonotype originated in a woman between 35 and 50 years old who had recovered from COVID-19. CDR3 protein: CASTSRDRPYEQYF. The CDR3 coding sequence is TGTGCCAGTACCTCCCGGGACAGACCCTACGAGCAGTACTTC.